The clone carrying this T cell receptor (beta chain) appeared once. Its antigen is as yet unknown. One end of the junction fails to match germline, which may point to a read error. This specimen belongs to a study of CD8+CD57+ T cells in acquired aplastic anemia. Study-level background: Sorted cells (CD4+ and CD8+) yielded DNA amounts that averaged approximately 3.1 ug.

This CDR3 contains 19 residues. Germline V CDR1 and CDR2: WNHNN, SYGVQD (reference sequence). The template for TCR beta VDJ and CDR3 sequence profiling was genomic DNA. TCRdb recomputed calls from the reads with MiXCR, one row per CDR3 protein. The table has 400,000 to 600,000 distinct CDR3 sequences, over 25% seen once. An expansion of CD8+CD57+ cells by flow cytometry had been shown in patients chosen for sequencing. The diagnosis in all patients was severe acquired aplastic anemia. Study results and limitations: A set of roughly 27 CD8+ CDR3 sequences was shared between patients and controls, and these sequences appeared highly expressed in patients. Patients did not significantly differ from controls in CD8+ Simpson's diversity.

Sequencing was done on a sample of sorted CD4+, CD8+, or CD8+CD57+ T cells (not recorded which) from PBMCs. The receptor was isolated from a human donor with aplastic anemia. The V and J genes are TRBV10-1 and TRBJ2-1; 8 bases agree with TRBD2. CDR3 sequence reads: CASSGPQSGSRRGDNEQSF. Written as DNA, the CDR3 is TGCGCCAGCAGTGGGCCGCAGAGCGGGAGCCGGCGTGGGGACAATGAGCAGTCCTTC.